These 9 T cell receptor beta chains were all obtained from the same sample, sequenced in a study of cytomegalovirus exposure and HLA in healthy donors. This PCR relied on a set of 60 Vbeta primers and 13 Jbeta primers. Sequencing was performed with immunoSEQ multiplex PCR; in TCRdb, only in-frame clones are kept and a portion is missing. Among some 170,000 clones, 70% to 80% were seen once, and the ten largest hold around 9.8%. Sequencing was done on a sample of PBMCs. These receptors originate from a man between 18 and 35 years old in good health and CMV-seropositive.

V is TRBV10-3 and J is TRBJ1-1, with 9 nucleotides matching TRBD1. This CDR3 has 16 residues. The germline V gene has CDR1 ENHRY and CDR2 SYGVKD. V trimming: 3 bases; J trimming: 4 bases; junction bases outside the gene matches: 9. CDR3 in DNA: TGTGCCATCAGTGACGACCTGACAGGGGGGGGCACTGAAGCTTTCTTT. Translation: CAISDDLTGGGTEAFF.

This chain uses TRBV18 with TRBJ1-2; the match to TRBD1 covers 9 bases. The CDR3 has 16 residues. Germline trimming cut 3 bases from V and 2 bases from J; bases unmatched to any gene: 7. Germline assignment: CDR1 KGHSH and CDR2 LQKENI. CDR3 DNA: TGTGCCAGCTCACCCCTTAGGACAGGGGAAAACTATGGCTACACCTTC. Residues: CASSPLRTGENYGYTF.

This rearrangement joins TRBV18 to TRBJ2-1, with 10 positions matching TRBD2. Trimming removed 3 bases from V and 4 bases from J; junction bases left unmatched: 3. The CDR3 runs 15 residues. The germline gives CDR1 KGHSH, CDR2 LQKENI. The CDR3 DNA reads TGTGCCAGCTCACCTGGACTAGCGGATTACAATGAGCAGTTCTTC. Amino acid sequence: CASSPGLADYNEQFF. The full variable domain, in which reference TRBV18 and TRBJ2-1 provide the parts outside the CDR3, is NAGVMQNPRHLVRRRGQEARLRCSPMKGHSHVYWYRQLPEEGLKFMVYLQKENIIDESGMPKERFSAEFPKEGPSILRIQQVVRGDSAAYFCASSPGLADYNEQFFGPGTRLTVL.

CDR3 sequence (DNA): TGCAGCGTTGTCGGTGCGCTAGCCAAAAACATTCAGTACTTC. Translated: CSVVGALAKNIQYF. V is TRBV29-1 and J is TRBJ2-4, with D uncertain. CDR3 size: 14 residues. Trimming shortened V by 4 bases and J by 0 bases, and 10 bases separated the two germline ends. Looked up from germline, CDR1 is SQVTM and CDR2 is ANQGSEA. The whole variable domain, filled in from reference TRBV29-1 and TRBJ2-4, reads SAVISQKPSRDICQRGTSLTIQCQVDSQVTMMFWYRQQPGQSLTLIATANQGSEATYESGFVIDKFPISRPNLTFSTLTVSNMSPEDSSIYLCSVVGALAKNIQYFGAGTRLSVL.

This clone was detected a few times. The rearrangement links TRBV6-5 to TRBJ2-1; 12 bases line up with TRBD1. With 4 bases clipped from V and 10 bases from J, the junction kept 11 bases outside the gene matches. Germline V lookup: CDR1 MNHEY, CDR2 SVGAGI. The CDR3 runs 16 residues. CDR3 sequence: CASSSLPGQGAGEQFF. The DNA of the CDR3 is TGTGCCAGCAGTTCCCTGCCGGGACAGGGGGCAGGGGAGCAGTTCTTC.

This clone was counted between two and nine times. The V gene is TRBV7-2, the J gene TRBJ2-5; 7 bases match TRBD2. Germline V gene data show CDR1 as SGHTA and CDR2 as FQGNSA. This CDR3 spans 16 amino acids. V shed 4 bases and J 7 bases; nucleotides not matched to a gene: 15. The CDR3 loop reads CASSWGGGGGGGTQYF. CDR3 in DNA: TGTGCCAGCAGCTGGGGAGGAGGCGGGGGTGGGGGGACCCAGTACTTC.

The genes are TRBV4-1 and TRBJ1-3; D not certain. V gave up 3 bases and J gave up 7 bases, with 13 bases separating them. The germline CDR1 and CDR2 sequences are MGHRA and YSYEKL. The CDR3 extends over 14 amino acids. The chain's CDR3 is CASSQEERDNTIYF. Written as DNA, the CDR3 is TGCGCCAGCAGCCAGGAGGAGAGGGATAACACCATATATTTT.

This chain joins TRBV5-1 and TRBJ1-2; 8 nucleotides agree with TRBD1. CDR1 SGHRS and CDR2 YFSETQ come from the germline V gene. The CDR3 has 15 amino acids. J gave up 8 bases and V 3 bases, and 12 bases lay outside the gene matches. The CDR3 DNA reads as TGCGCCAGCAGCTCGCCGCAGGGGGCTGGGGAAGGCTACACCTTC. Protein sequence: CASSSPQGAGEGYTF.

V and J are TRBV5-4 and TRBJ1-1, with D uncertain. V was cut by 0 bases and J by 2 bases, with 11 bases left in between. CDR3 size: 15 residues. The V gene's germline CDR1 is SGHNT and CDR2 YYREEE (reference sequence). The CDR3 loop is CASSLAQDLNTEAFF. DNA of the CDR3: TGTGCCAGCAGCTTGGCGCAGGATCTTAACACTGAAGCTTTCTTT.